Listed below are T cell receptor beta chains from one sample, sequenced in a study of molecular identifiers for immune sequencing clone quantification. One entry per CDR3 protein, called by TCRdb with MiXCR from the PCR reads. The sample lists 40,000 to 50,000 distinct CDR3 sequences; 15% to 20% were seen once. The material sequenced was naive CD8+ T cells from blood, with Jurkat cell RNA spiked in. The receptors stem from a human donor in good health. Some libraries in this study had Jurkat cell RNA spiked in. CDR3s include the opening cysteine and the closing phenylalanine or tryptophan.

j_call v_call cdr3_aa
TRBJ2-7 TRBV30 CAWKYRGPYEQYF
TRBJ2-7 TRBV27 CASRISGGSYEQYF
TRBJ2-2 TRBV12-3/TRBV12-4 CASSPGTGGLFENTGELFF
TRBJ2-7 TRBV4-3 CASSQAWGGGGGVGYEQYF
TRBJ2-2 TRBV20-1 CSAEDRENTGELFF
TRBJ2-3 TRBV7-9 CASSLGPLEDTQYF
TRBJ1-4 TRBV7-6 CASSDLTGDEKLFF
TRBJ1-2 TRBV6-6 CASSLTIDDHTTDFTNYGYTF
TRBJ2-6 TRBV6-5 CASSYSPGGASTGANVLTF
TRBJ1-1 TRBV28 CASSPGISNTEAFF
TRBJ2-7 TRBV28 CASSLGLAGGEQYF
TRBJ2-1 TRBV4-3 CASSLGPRSGRDEQFF
TRBJ2-3 TRBV19 CASGTTSTDTQYF
TRBJ2-7 TRBV27 CASSLRGARYEQYF
TRBJ2-3 TRBV28 CASSLWTSGSPTDAQYF
TRBJ2-3 TRBV29-1 CSVEFSRGESPSTDTQYF
TRBJ2-7 TRBV6-2/TRBV6-3 CASSYIAPGGSEQYF
TRBJ1-1 TRBV27 CASSLGNLPAFF
TRBJ1-1 TRBV19 CASSIGGVAEAFF
TRBJ2-6 TRBV5-1 CASSLLVSDPTFRANVLTF